The 10 T cell receptor beta chains below come from one sample, sequenced in a study of cytomegalovirus exposure and HLA in healthy donors. Amplification used 60 Vbeta primers and 13 Jbeta primers. Clones were read by immunoSEQ multiplex PCR, and TCRdb kept only the in-frame ones, dropping some. The data show roughly 99,000 clones, with around 67% seen just once and approximately 1.8% held by the top ten. The sample comprised PBMCs. These receptors came from a male donor in good health and CMV-seronegative.

The chain uses TRBV14 and TRBJ1-2; 7 bases agree with TRBD1. Germline V gene data show CDR1 as SGHDN and CDR2 as FVKESK. The CDR3 length is 13 residues. The trim removed 3 bases at V and 8 bases at J, leaving 6 bases unmatched. The CDR3 protein is CASSQVRDSGYTF. The CDR3 bases are TGTGCCAGCAGCCAGGTCCGGGACAGCGGCTACACCTTC.

This clone was recorded only once. This rearrangement joins TRBV5-1 to TRBJ2-7; D unresolved. Trimming removed 5 bases at V and 2 bases at J, with 11 bases between. The germline V gene encodes CDR1 SGHRS and CDR2 YFSETQ. The length of the CDR3 is 13 residues. The CDR3 reads CASRRDIAYEQYF. In DNA form, the CDR3 reads TGCGCCAGCAGGAGAGACATCGCCTACGAGCAGTACTTC.

The chain is built from TRBV27 and TRBJ2-5; 9 bases map to TRBD1. The CDR3 is 13 residues long. Germline CDR1 reads MNHEY; CDR2 reads SMNVEV (reference sequence). The V gene end was trimmed by 5 bases and the J gene end by 5 bases; junction bases not matched to a gene: 3. The CDR3 nucleotides are TGTGCCAGCAGTACCGGACAGGGGGAGACCCAGTACTTC. The encoded protein is CASSTGQGETQYF.

V is TRBV7-2 and J is TRBJ2-7; possible D gene TRBD2, 6 bases. Between the trimmed V and J ends, which lost 5 bases and 6 bases, there was a span of 17 bases. CDR3 length: 14 amino acids. Germline loops: CDR1 SGHTA, CDR2 FQGNSA. CDR3 DNA: TGTGCCAGCAGCCCGGGACTTTCCTCACGCGAGCAGTACTTC. It encodes CASSPGLSSREQYF.

The chain recombines TRBV5-1 with TRBJ1-3; D is perhaps TRBD1 (5 bases). The CDR3 is 16 amino acids. The germline CDR1 and CDR2 sequences are SGHRS and YFSETQ. The V gene lost 1 base and the J gene lost 2 bases, with 13 bases spanning the gap. Here the CDR3 DNA reads TGCGCCAGCAGCTTGTGGGGGGAGTTTACTGGAAACACCATATATTTT. It encodes CASSLWGEFTGNTIYF. Full variable domain (outside the CDR3, taken from reference TRBV5-1 and TRBJ1-3): KAGVTQTPRYLIKTRGQQVTLSCSPISGHRSVSWYQQTPGQGLQFLFEYFSETQRNKGNFPGRFSGRQFSNSRSEMNVSTLELGDSALYLCASSLWGEFTGNTIYFGEGSWLTVV.

The chain is built from TRBV10-3 and TRBJ2-7; 8 bases line up with TRBD2. The CDR3 totals 15 residues. V was clipped by 3 bases and J by 5 bases; unmatched bases: 9. Germline V gives CDR1 ENHRY, CDR2 SYGVKD. The CDR3 nucleotides are TGTGCCATCAGTGAACTGGCCGGGGGGGGGAACGAGCAGTACTTC. Amino acids: CAISELAGGGNEQYF.

The CDR3 sequence is CASSVPGTSGRFGANVLTF. DNA of the CDR3: TGTGCCAGCAGCGTGCCCGGAACTAGCGGGAGGTTTGGGGCCAACGTCCTGACTTTC. This sequence joins TRBV9 and TRBJ2-6, with 12 positions matching TRBD2. The CDR3 spans 19 residues. V lost 2 bases to trimming and J lost 3 bases; unmatched junction nucleotides: 9. Germline loops: CDR1 SGDLS, CDR2 YYNGEE.

About this clone itself: One end of the junction fails to match germline, which may point to a read error. Here the CDR3 reads CASSELGLSRMF. Written as DNA, the CDR3 is TGTGCCAGCAGTGAATTGGGGCTCTCCCGCATGTTT. The chain links TRBV6-1 to TRBJ1-1, with D possibly TRBD1 on 5 matching bases. The CDR3 loop spans 12 amino acids. Germline values: CDR1 MNHNS, CDR2 SASEGT.

CDR3 sequence (DNA): TGCGCCAGCAGCCAAGGTCTAGCGGGAGGGCCCCCCTACGAGCAGTACTTC. Protein sequence: CASSQGLAGGPPYEQYF. V is TRBV4-3 and J is TRBJ2-7; 12 bases are a match to TRBD2. The length of the CDR3 is 17 residues. Germline-derived CDR1 and CDR2 are LGHNA and YSLEER. J gave up 2 bases and V 1 base, and 6 bases lay outside the gene matches.

The chain uses TRBV30 and TRBJ1-2; 9 positions match TRBD1. This CDR3 has 15 amino acids. Germline assignment: CDR1 GTSNPN and CDR2 SVGIG (reference sequence). V shed 5 bases and J 7 bases; nucleotides not matched to a gene: 14. In DNA form, the CDR3 reads TGTGCCTGGGATCTCCGGGACAGGGCGTTTTCTGGCTACACCTTC. It codes for CAWDLRDRAFSGYTF.